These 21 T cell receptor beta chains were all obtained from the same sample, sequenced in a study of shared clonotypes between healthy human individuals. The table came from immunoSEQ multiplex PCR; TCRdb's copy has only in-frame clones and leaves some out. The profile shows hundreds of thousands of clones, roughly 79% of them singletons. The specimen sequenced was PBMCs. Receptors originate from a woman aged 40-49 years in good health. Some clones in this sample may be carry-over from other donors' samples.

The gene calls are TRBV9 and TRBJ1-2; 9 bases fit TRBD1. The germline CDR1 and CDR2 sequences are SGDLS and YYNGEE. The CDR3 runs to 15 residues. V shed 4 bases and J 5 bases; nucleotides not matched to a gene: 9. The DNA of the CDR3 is TGTGCCAGCAGCACAAGCCCCGGGACAGGGTATGGCTACACCTTC. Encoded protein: CASSTSPGTGYGYTF.

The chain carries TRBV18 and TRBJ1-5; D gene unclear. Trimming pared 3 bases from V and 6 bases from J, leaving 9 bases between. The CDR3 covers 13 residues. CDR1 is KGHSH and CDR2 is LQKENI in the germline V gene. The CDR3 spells CASSPEGPQPQHF. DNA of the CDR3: TGTGCCAGCTCACCGGAAGGGCCTCAGCCCCAGCATTTT.

The CDR3 protein is CASSQPVGGASGRDYEQYF. The CDR3 DNA follows: TGCGCCAGCAGCCAACCGGTTGGGGGGGCTAGCGGGAGGGACTACGAGCAGTACTTC. V and J are TRBV4-1 and TRBJ2-7; 12 bases are a match to TRBD2. This CDR3 is 19 amino acids long. Per the germline V gene, CDR1 is MGHRA and CDR2 is YSYEKL. The V gene end was trimmed by 2 bases and the J gene end by 3 bases; junction bases not matched to a gene: 14.

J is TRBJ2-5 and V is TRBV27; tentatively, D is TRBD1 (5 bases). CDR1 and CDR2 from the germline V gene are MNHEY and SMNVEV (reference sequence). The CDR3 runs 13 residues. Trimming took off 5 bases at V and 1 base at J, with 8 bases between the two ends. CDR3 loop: CASSLTAQETQYF. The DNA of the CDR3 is TGTGCCAGCAGTCTGACAGCCCAAGAGACCCAGTACTTC.

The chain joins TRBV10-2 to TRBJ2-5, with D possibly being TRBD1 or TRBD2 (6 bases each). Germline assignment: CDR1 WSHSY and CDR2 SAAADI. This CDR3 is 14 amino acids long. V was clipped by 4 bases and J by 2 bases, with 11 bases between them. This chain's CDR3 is CASSVGGGQETQYF. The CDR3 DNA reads TGCGCCAGCAGTGTGGGGGGCGGACAAGAGACCCAGTACTTC.

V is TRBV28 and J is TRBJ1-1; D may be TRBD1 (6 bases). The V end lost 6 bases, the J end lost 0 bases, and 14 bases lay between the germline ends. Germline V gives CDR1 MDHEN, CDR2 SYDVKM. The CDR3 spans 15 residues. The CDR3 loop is CASRPGGRMNTEAFF. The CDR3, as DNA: TGTGCCAGCAGACCCGGGGGCAGAATGAACACTGAAGCTTTCTTT.

The CDR3 reads CAARLAGIRDEQFF. Written as DNA, the CDR3 is TGTGCCGCAAGACTAGCGGGAATTCGCGATGAGCAGTTCTTC. The rearrangement uses TRBV30 and TRBJ2-1; the match to TRBD2 covers 11 bases. The germline gives CDR1 GTSNPN, CDR2 SVGIG (reference sequence). CDR3 length: 14 amino acids. The V segment lost 8 bases and the J segment 8 bases; nucleotides outside the gene matches: 11.

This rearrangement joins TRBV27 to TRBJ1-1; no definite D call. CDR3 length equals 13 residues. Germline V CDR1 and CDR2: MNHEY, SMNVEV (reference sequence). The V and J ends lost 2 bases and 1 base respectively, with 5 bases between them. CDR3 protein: CASSLNANTEAFF. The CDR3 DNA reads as TGTGCCAGCAGTTTAAACGCGAACACTGAAGCTTTCTTT.

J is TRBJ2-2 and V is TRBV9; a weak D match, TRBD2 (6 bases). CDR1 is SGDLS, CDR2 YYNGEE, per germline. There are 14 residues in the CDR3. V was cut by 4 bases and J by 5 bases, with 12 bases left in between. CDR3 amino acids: CASSTPGETGELFF. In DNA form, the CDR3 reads TGTGCCAGCAGCACCCCGGGAGAGACCGGGGAGCTGTTTTTT.

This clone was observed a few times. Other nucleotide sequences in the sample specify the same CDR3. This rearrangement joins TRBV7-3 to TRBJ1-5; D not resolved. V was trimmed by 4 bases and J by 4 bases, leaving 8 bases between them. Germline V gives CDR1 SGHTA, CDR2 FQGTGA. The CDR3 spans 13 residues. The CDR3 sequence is CASSSGPNQPQHF. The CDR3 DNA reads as TGTGCCAGCAGCTCCGGACCGAATCAGCCCCAGCATTTT. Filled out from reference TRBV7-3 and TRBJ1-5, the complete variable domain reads GAGVSQTPSNKVTEKGKYVELRCDPISGHTALYWYRQSLGQGPEFLIYFQGTGAADDSGLPNDRFFAVRPEGSVSTLKIQRTERGDSAVYLCASSSGPNQPQHFGDGTRLSIL.

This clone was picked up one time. In DNA form, the CDR3 reads TGTGCCAGCAGTGGAGAATCCGGGACAGGGAATGTTGAGCAGTTCTTC. This translates into CASSGESGTGNVEQFF. This chain joins TRBV6-4 and TRBJ2-1, with 9 bases aligning to TRBD1. The trim removed 4 bases at V and 9 bases at J, leaving 13 bases unmatched. CDR1 is MRHNA and CDR2 is SNTAGT in the germline V gene. CDR3 length: 16 amino acids.

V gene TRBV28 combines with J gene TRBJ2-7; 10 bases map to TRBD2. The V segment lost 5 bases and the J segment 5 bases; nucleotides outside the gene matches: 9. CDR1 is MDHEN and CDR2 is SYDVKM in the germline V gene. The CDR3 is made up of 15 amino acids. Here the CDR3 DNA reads TGTGCCAGCAGTCCCCCTAGCGGGAGTCTCGACGAGCAGTACTTC. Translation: CASSPPSGSLDEQYF.

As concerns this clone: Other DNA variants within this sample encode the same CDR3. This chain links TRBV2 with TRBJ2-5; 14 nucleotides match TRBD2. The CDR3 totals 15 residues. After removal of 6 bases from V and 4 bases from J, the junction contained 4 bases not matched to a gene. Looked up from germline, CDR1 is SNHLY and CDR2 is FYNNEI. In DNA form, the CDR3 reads TGTGCCAGCAGCGAGGGACTAGCGGGAGTAGAGACCCAGTACTTC. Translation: CASSEGLAGVETQYF.

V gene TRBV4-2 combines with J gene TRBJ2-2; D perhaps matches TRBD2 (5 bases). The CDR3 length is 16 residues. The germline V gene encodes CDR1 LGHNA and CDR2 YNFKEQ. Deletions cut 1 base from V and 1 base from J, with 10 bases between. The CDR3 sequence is CASSQVYGENTGELFF. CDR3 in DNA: TGTGCCAGCAGCCAAGTATACGGGGAGAACACCGGGGAGCTGTTTTTT.

CDR3 sequence: CASSVGWAGRDTGELFF. The CDR3 coding sequence is TGTGCCAGCAGCGTAGGCTGGGCCGGGAGGGACACCGGGGAGCTGTTTTTT. This chain uses TRBV9 with TRBJ2-2, with 8 bases that match TRBD2. CDR3 length: 17 residues. Per germline, CDR1 SGDLS and CDR2 YYNGEE. With 0 bases clipped from V and 3 bases from J, the junction kept 7 bases outside the gene matches.

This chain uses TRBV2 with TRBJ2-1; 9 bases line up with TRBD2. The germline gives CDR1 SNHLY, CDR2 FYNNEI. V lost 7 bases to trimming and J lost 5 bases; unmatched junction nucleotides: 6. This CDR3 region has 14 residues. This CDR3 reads CASNLAGLNNEQFF. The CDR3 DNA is TGTGCCAGCAACCTAGCGGGACTAAACAATGAGCAGTTCTTC.

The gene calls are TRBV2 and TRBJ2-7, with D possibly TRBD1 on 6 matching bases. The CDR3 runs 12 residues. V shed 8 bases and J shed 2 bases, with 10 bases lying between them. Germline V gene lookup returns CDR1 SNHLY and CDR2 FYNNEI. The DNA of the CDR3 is TGTGCCAGCCTGAGGGACACCTACGAGCAGTACTTC. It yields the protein CASLRDTYEQYF.

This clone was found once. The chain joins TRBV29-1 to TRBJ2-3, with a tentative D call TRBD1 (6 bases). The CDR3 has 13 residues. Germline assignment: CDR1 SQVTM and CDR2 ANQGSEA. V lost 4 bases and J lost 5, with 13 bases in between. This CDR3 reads CSVAGQRRDTQYF. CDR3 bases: TGCAGCGTTGCTGGACAGAGAAGAGATACGCAGTATTTT.

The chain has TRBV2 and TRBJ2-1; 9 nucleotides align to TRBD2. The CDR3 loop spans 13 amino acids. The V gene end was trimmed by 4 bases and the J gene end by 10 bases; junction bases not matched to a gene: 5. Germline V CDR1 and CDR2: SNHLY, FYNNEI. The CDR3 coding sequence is TGTGCCAGCAGTGGGGGACTAGCCGGCGAGCAGTTCTTC. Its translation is CASSGGLAGEQFF.

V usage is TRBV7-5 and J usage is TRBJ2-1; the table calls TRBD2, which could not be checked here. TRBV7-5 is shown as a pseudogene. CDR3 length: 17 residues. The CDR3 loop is CVRSLVGLAGDGNEQFF. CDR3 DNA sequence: TGTGTCAGAAGCTTAGTGGGACTAGCGGGGGATGGCAATGAGCAGTTCTTC.

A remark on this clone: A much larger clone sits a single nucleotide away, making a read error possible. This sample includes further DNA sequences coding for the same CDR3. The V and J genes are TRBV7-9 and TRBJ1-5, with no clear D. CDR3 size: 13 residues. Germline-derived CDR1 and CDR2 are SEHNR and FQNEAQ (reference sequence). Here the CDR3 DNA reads TGTGCCAGCAGCTTTGCGTTCCATCAGCCCCAGCATTTC. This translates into CASSFAFHQPQHF.